This record concerns one T cell receptor beta chain sequence. Its antigen is undetermined. Use of 60 Vbeta and 13 Jbeta primers characterized the PCR. TCRdb keeps only in-frame clones here, not all; method: immunoSEQ multiplex PCR. The data contain about 150,000 clones, over 70% of them singletons. This specimen comes from a study of cytomegalovirus exposure and HLA in healthy donors. Points from the study as a whole: Listed as cytomegalovirus-associated were over 150 TCR beta chains. Later analysis demonstrated an association between a missense DCLRE1C variant and TCR beta V- and J-gene trimming. In a later analysis, an Asian-associated ancestry cluster reportedly showed fewer N-insertions than the approximately 610-donor mean.

There are 15 residues in the CDR3. J lost 1 base, V lost 5 bases, and 6 bases had no gene match. Germline lookup yields CDR1 MDHEN and CDR2 SYDVKM. This TCR was recovered from a man aged 25-45 years in good health and CMV-seronegative. This chain uses TRBV28 with TRBJ1-1, with 8 bases matching TRBD1. The source material was PBMCs. CDR3 DNA: TGTGCCAGCAGTCTGAGACAGGGGAGGAACACTGAAGCTTTCTTT. Translation: CASSLRQGRNTEAFF.